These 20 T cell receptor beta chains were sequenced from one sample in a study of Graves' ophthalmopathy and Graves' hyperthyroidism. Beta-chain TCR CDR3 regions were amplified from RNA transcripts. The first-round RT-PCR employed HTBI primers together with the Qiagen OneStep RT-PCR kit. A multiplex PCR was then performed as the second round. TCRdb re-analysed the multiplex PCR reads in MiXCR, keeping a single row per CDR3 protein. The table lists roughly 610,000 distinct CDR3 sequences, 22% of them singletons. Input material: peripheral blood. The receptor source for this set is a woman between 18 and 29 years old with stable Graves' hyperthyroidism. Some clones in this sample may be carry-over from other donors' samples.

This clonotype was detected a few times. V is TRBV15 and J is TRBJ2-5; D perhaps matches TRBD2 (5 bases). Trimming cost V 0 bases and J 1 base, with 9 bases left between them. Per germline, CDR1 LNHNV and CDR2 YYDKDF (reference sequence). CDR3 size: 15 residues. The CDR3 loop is CATSRESSSQETQYF. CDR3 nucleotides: TGTGCCACCAGCAGAGAATCTAGCTCCCAAGAGACCCAGTACTTC. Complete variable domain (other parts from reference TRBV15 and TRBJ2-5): DAMVIQNPRYQVTQFGKPVTLSCSQTLNHNVMYWYQQKSSQAPKLLFHYYDKDFNNEADTPDNFQSRRPNTSFCFLDIRSPGLGDTAMYLCATSRESSSQETQYFGPGTRLLVL.

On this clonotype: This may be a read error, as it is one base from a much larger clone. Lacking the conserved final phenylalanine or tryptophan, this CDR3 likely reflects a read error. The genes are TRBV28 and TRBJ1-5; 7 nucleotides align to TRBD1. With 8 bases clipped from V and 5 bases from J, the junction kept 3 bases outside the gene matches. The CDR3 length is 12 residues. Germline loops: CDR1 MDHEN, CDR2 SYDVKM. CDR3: CASEGADQPQHL. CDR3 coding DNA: TGTGCCAGCGAGGGGGCAGATCAGCCCCAGCATTTG.

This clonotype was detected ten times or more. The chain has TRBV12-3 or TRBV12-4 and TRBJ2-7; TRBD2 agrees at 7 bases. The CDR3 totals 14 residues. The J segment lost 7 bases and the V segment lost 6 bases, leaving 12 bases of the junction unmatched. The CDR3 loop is CASSESVAGGEQYF. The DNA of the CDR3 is TGTGCCAGCAGCGAATCGGTGGCCGGGGGGGAGCAGTACTTC.

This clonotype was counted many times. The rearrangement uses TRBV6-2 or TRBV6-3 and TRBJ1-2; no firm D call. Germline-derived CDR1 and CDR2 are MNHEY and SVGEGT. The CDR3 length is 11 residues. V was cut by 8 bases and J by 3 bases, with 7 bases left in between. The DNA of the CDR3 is TGTGCCAGCGGGGAGTACTATGGCTACACCTTC. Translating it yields CASGEYYGYTF.

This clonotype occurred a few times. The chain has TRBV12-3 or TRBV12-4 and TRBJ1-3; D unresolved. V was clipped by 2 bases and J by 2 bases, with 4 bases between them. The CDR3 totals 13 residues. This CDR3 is CASSLRTGNTIYF. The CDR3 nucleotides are TGTGCCAGCAGTTTACGGACTGGAAACACCATATATTTT.

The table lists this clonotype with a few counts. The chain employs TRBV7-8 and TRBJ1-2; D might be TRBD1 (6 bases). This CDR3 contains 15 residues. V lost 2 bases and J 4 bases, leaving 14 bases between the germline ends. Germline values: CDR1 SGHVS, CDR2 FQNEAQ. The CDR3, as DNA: TGTGCCAGCAGCTTAACAGGGAGAAGCGGCTATGGCTACACCTTC. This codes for CASSLTGRSGYGYTF.

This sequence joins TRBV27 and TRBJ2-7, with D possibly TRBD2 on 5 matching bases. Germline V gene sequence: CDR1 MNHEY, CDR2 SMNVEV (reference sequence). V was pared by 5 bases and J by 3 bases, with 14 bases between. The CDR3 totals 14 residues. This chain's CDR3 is CASSEGIRGYEQYF. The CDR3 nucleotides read TGTGCCAGCAGTGAGGGTATTAGAGGCTACGAGCAGTACTTC.

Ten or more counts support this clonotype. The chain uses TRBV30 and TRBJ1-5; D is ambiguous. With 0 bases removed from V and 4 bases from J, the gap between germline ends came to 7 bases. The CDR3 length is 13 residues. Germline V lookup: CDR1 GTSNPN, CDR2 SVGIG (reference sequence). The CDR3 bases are TGTGCCTGGAGTGTACAGAATAATCAGCCCCAGCATTTT. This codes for CAWSVQNNQPQHF. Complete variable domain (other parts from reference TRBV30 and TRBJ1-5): SQTIHQWPATLVQPVGSPLSLECTVEGTSNPNLYWYRQAAGRGLQLLFYSVGIGQISSEVPQNLSASRPQDRQFILSSKKLLLSDSGFYLCAWSVQNNQPQHFGDGTRLSIL.

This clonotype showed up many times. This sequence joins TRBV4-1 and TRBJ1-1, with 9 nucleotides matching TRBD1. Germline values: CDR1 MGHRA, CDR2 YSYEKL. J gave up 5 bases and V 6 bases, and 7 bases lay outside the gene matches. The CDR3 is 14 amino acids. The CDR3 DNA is TGCGCCAGCAGTCTGACAGGGGGATCAACTGAAGCTTTCTTT. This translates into CASSLTGGSTEAFF.

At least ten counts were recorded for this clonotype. The CDR3 spells CASSITSQSSYEQYF. CDR3 sequence (DNA): TGTGCCAGTAGTATAACGAGCCAGAGCTCCTACGAGCAGTACTTC. This sequence joins TRBV19 and TRBJ2-7; D not resolved. Germline CDR1 and CDR2: LNHDA and SQIVND (reference sequence). This CDR3 region has 15 residues. Trimming removed 2 bases from V and 0 bases from J, with 11 bases in between.

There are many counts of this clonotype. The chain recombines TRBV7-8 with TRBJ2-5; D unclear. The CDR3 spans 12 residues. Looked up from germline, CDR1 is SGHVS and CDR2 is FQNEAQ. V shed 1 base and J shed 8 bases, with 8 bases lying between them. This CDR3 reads CASSLVVGTQYF. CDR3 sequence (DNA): TGTGCCAGCAGCTTAGTGGTGGGAACCCAGTACTTC. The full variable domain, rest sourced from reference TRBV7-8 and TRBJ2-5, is GAGVSQSPRYKVAKRGQDVALRCDPISGHVSLFWYQQALGQGPEFLTYFQNEAQLDKSGLPSDRFFAERPEGSVSTLKIQRTQQEDSAVYLCASSLVVGTQYFGPGTRLLVL.

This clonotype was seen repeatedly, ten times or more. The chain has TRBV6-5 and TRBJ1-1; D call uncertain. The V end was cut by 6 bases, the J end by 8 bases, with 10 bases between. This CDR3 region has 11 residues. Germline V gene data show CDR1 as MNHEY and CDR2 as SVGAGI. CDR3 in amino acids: CASRSKVEAFF. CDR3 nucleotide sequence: TGTGCCAGCAGGAGCAAGGTGGAAGCTTTCTTT.

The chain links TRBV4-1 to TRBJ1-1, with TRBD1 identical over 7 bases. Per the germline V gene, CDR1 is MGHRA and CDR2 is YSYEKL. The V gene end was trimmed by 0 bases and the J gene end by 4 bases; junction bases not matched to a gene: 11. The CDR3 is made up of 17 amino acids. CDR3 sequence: CASSQDGGQLFSTEAFF. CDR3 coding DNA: TGCGCCAGCAGCCAAGACGGGGGACAGCTCTTCAGCACTGAAGCTTTCTTT.

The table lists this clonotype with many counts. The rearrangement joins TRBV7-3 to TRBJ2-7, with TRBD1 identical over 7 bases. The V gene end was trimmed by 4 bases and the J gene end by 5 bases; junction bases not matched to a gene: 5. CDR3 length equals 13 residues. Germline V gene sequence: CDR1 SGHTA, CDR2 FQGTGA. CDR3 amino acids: CASSWTGTDEQYF. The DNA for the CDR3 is TGTGCCAGCAGCTGGACGGGGACAGACGAGCAGTACTTC.

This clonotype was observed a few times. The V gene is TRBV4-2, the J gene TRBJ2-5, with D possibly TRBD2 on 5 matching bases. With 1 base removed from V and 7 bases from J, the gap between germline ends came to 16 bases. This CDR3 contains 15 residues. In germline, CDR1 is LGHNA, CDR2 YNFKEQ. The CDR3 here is CASSQASGSWGTQYF. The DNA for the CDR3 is TGTGCCAGCAGCCAAGCAAGCGGAAGCTGGGGGACCCAGTACTTC.

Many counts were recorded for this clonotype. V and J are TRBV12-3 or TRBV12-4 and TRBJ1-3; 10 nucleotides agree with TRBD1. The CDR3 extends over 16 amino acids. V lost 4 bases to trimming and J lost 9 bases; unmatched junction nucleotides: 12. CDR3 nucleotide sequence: TGTGCCAGCAGTTCCGGACCTGACAGGGGGCTAAGCACCATATATTTT. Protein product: CASSSGPDRGLSTIYF.

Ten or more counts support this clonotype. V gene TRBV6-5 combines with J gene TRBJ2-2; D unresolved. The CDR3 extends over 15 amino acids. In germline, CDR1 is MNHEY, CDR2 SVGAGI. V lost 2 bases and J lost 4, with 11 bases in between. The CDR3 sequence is CASSYMGLTTGELFF. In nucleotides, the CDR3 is TGTGCCAGCAGTTACATGGGTCTTACCACCGGGGAGCTGTTTTTT.

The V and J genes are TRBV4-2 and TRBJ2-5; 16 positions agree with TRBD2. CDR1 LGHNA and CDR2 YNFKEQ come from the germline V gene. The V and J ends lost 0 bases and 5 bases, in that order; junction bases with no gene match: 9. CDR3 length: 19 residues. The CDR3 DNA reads TGTGCCAGCAGCCAAGAGGCGGGACTAGCGGGGGGGGTTAGGGAGACCCAGTACTTC. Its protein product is CASSQEAGLAGGVRETQYF.

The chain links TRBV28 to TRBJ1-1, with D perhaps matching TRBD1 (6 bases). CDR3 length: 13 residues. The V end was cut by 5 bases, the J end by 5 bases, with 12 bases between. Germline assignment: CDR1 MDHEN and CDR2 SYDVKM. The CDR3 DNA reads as TGTGCCAGCAGTATACAGGGATGGACTGAAGCTTTCTTT. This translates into CASSIQGWTEAFF.

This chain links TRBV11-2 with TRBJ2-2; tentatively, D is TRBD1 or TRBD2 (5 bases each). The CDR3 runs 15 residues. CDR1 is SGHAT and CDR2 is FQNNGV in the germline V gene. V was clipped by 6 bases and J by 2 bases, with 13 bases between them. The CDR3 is CASRYPGTNTGELFF. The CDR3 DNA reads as TGTGCCAGCAGATATCCAGGGACCAACACCGGGGAGCTGTTTTTT.